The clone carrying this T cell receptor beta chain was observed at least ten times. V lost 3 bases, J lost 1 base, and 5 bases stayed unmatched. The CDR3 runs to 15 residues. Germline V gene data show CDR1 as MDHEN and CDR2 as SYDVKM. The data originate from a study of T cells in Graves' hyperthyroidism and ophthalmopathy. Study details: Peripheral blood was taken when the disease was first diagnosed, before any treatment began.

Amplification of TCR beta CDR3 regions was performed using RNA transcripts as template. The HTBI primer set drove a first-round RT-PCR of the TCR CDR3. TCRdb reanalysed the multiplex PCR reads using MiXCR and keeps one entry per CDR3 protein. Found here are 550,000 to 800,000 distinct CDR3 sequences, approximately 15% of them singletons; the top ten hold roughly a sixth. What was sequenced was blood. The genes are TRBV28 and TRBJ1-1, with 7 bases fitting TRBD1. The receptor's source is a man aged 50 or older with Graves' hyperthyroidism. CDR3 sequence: CASSLGTVGNTEAFF. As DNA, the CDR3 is TGTGCCAGCAGTTTGGGGACAGTAGGGAACACTGAAGCTTTCTTT.